This is a list of T cell receptor beta chains from one sample in a study of blood T cells in healthy people across ages. A single record per CDR3 protein comes from TCRdb applying MiXCR to the 5' RACE reads. The repertoire holds hundreds of thousands of distinct CDR3 sequences, with around half as singletons. Sequenced input: blood. The receptors derive from a woman aged 55-69 years in good health. Both conserved end residues are part of each CDR3. Each record gives: clone size, J gene, V gene, D gene, CDR3 DNA, CDR3 protein. The D gene is left open where the match is weak. Only part of the rows carry a size: once, few, many, or a class if the clone is expanded.

. TRBJ1-1 TRBV7-6 . TGTGCCAGCAGCTTAGACGTTAGCAGAATGAACACTGAAGCTTTCTTT CASSLDVSRMNTEAFF
. TRBJ2-4 TRBV5-1 . TGCGCCAGCAGTCCTACAGGGTGGTGGTCGGATAAAGAGAAAAACATTCAGTACTTC CASSPTGWWSDKEKNIQYF
. TRBJ2-7 TRBV3-1 TRBD1 TGTGCCAGCAGCAAATGGACAGGTTGGTACGAGCAGTACTTC CASSKWTGWYEQYF
. TRBJ2-3 TRBV20-1 TRBD2 TGCAGTACACACCCTAGCGGGAGAACCTTAACAGATACGCAGTATTTT CSTHPSGRTLTDTQYF
. TRBJ2-5 TRBV20-1 . TGCAGTGCTAGAGATTGGAGGTGGGAGACCCAGTACTTC CSARDWRWETQYF
few TRBJ1-2 TRBV7-2 TRBD1 TGTGCCAGCAGCGACGACAGGGCTGGCTACACCTTC CASSDDRAGYTF
. TRBJ2-7 TRBV3-1 . TGTGCCAGCAGCCAAGACACGACCTGCGAGCAGTACTTC CASSQDTTCEQYF
few TRBJ2-1 TRBV10-3 . TGTGCCATCAGTGCCAGGGTTGATGAGCAGTTCTTC CAISARVDEQFF
. TRBJ2-7 TRBV6-5 . TGTGCCACCCAGGTATCCTACGAGCAGTACTTC CATQVSYEQYF
many TRBJ1-2 TRBV7-2 . TGTGCCAGCAGCTTGGGGGCGCGGCGGGGCTACACCTTC CASSLGARRGYTF
. TRBJ2-1 TRBV7-3 . TGTGCCAGCAGCTTAAGTCCGCCCGACCTAACGGGCCACTCCTACAATGAGCAGTTCTTC CASSLSPPDLTGHSYNEQFF
. TRBJ2-7 TRBV20-1 TRBD2 TGCAGTGCGAGTGGGCTAGCGGGAGATCGTGGGCAGTACTTC CSASGLAGDRGQYF
. TRBJ2-2 TRBV6-2/TRBV6-3 . TGTGCCAGCAGTTCTTCAGACCCCGGGGAGCTGTTTTTT CASSSSDPGELFF
. TRBJ1-5 TRBV4-3 . TGCGCCAGCAGCCAAAGAAGGGAGATGGTAGGGCAGCCCCAGCATTTT CASSQRREMVGQPQHF
. TRBJ1-1 TRBV18 . TGTGCCAGCTCGCCAACATGGAACACTGAAGCTTTCTTT CASSPTWNTEAFF
. TRBJ2-1 TRBV7-2 . TGTGCCAGCAGCTCCGTCGGGAGCTCCTACAGTGAGCAGTTCTTC CASSSVGSSYSEQFF
. TRBJ2-5 TRBV5-1 TRBD2 TGCGCCAGCAGCCTAGGACTAGCGGGCCCTCTGGAGACCCGGTACTTC CASSLGLAGPLETRYF
. TRBJ2-5 TRBV20-1 . TGCAGTGCTAGAGCCCACTCAGGGCAAGAGACCCAGTACTTC CSARAHSGQETQYF
few TRBJ1-6 TRBV9 . TGTGCCAGCAGCGTAGGACCGCTTCTAAATTCACCCCTCCACTTT CASSVGPLLNSPLHF
. TRBJ2-5 TRBV28 . TGTGCCAGCATTTTAAGCCAGTGGGAGACCCAGTACTTC CASILSQWETQYF
. TRBJ2-5 TRBV6-5 TRBD1 TGTGCCAGCAGTTTCGGACAGGGGGCTCGGAAAGAGACCCAGTACTTC CASSFGQGARKETQYF
. TRBJ2-2 TRBV29-1 TRBD1 TGCAGCGCGACCAGACAGGGGAACACCGGGGAGCTGTTTTTT CSATRQGNTGELFF
. TRBJ2-3 TRBV7-2 TRBD2 TGTGCCAGCAGCCTAATGAGGCTAGCGGGAGGCCACACAGATACGCAGTATTTT CASSLMRLAGGHTDTQYF
. TRBJ1-2 TRBV7-9 TRBD1 TGTGCCAGCAGCCACGGGACAGGGGTGGGTGGCTACACCTTC CASSHGTGVGGYTF
. TRBJ2-7 TRBV6-5 . TGTGCCAGCAGTGACCGTAGCCTAGCCTCCTACGAGCAGTACTTC CASSDRSLASYEQYF
. TRBJ2-3 TRBV5-6 . TGTGCCAGCAGCTCTTTCGCGGCAGATACGCAGTATTTT CASSSFAADTQYF
. TRBJ2-7 TRBV7-9 TRBD1 TGTGCCAGCAGCCGGGACAGGGTCACCGAGCAGTACTTC CASSRDRVTEQYF
few TRBJ2-3 TRBV5-8 . TGTGCCAGCAGCTTGCGGCCTAGTCAGGCCACGCAGTATTTT CASSLRPSQATQYF
few TRBJ2-5 TRBV5-1 . TGCGCCAGCAGCCCGAGCTCGGAGGAGACCCAGTACTTC CASSPSSEETQYF
. TRBJ2-1 TRBV9 . TGTGCCAGCAGCGTATCTACCCCGGCCTACAATGAGCAGTTCTTC CASSVSTPAYNEQFF
. TRBJ1-1 TRBV29-1 . TGCAGCGTTTGTGGGGGAGGCTACGGGGACACTGAAGCTTTCTTT CSVCGGGYGDTEAFF
. TRBJ2-1 TRBV20-1 TRBD1 TGCAGTTCGGACAGGGGAGGGTACAATGAGCAGTTCTTC CSSDRGGYNEQFF
. TRBJ1-2 TRBV20-1 TRBD1 TGCAGTGCTAGGGACGACAGGGACTATGGCTACACCTTC CSARDDRDYGYTF
. TRBJ2-7 TRBV20-1 . TGCAGTGCTAGAGATAAACTTCGGAGTGGCGAGCAGTACTTC CSARDKLRSGEQYF
few TRBJ2-1 TRBV18 . TGTGCCAGCTCACCACCGAATGTAGCTAGCTACAATGAGCAGTTCTTC CASSPPNVASYNEQFF
. TRBJ2-7 TRBV6-2/TRBV6-3 TRBD1 TGTGCCAGCAGTTATAAGAGGACAGGGGACACCTACGAGCAGTACTTC CASSYKRTGDTYEQYF
. TRBJ1-3 TRBV6-1 TRBD1 TGTGCCAGCAGTGCGTGGACAGGGACTGGAAACACCATATATTTT CASSAWTGTGNTIYF
. TRBJ2-3 TRBV20-1 TRBD2 TGCAGCGGCCAACTAGCGGGGCCAGATACGCAGTATTTT CSGQLAGPDTQYF
. TRBJ2-3 TRBV29-1 . TGCAGCGCCCGTGACTTGCGGCTGACAGATACGCAGTATTTT CSARDLRLTDTQYF
few TRBJ2-7 TRBV7-2 . TGTGCCAGCAGCGTCAACTCGCGCGAGCAGTACTTC CASSVNSREQYF
. TRBJ2-1 TRBV12-3/TRBV12-4 . TGTGCCAGCAGTTCCCCCAGGCGGAACTACAATGAGCAGTTCTTC CASSSPRRNYNEQFF
. TRBJ1-5 TRBV29-1 . TGCAGCGTTGTGAAAGGGTCGGATCAGCCCCAGCATTTT CSVVKGSDQPQHF
. TRBJ2-7 TRBV11-2 . TGTGCCAGCAGCCCCGGGAACACCTACGAGCAGTACTTC CASSPGNTYEQYF
few TRBJ2-7 TRBV6-2/TRBV6-3 TRBD2 TGTGCCGGCCGAGCTAGCGGAACGTACGAGCAGTACTTC CAGRASGTYEQYF
many TRBJ1-2 TRBV29-1 . TGCAGCGTTGAAGAAGGTGTACAGAACTATGGCTACACCTTC CSVEEGVQNYGYTF
. TRBJ2-3 TRBV5-1 TRBD2 TGCGCCAGCAGCACCGGGACTGGCGGGAGAACGGATACGCAGTATTTT CASSTGTGGRTDTQYF
few TRBJ1-5 TRBV2 TRBD1 TGTGCCAGCTGTGCCCTTGACAGGGATACCAATCAGCCCCAGCATTTT CASCALDRDTNQPQHF
. TRBJ2-1 TRBV20-1 . TGCAGTGCTAGAGATGGTAGGGGCAATGAGCAGTTCTTC CSARDGRGNEQFF
. TRBJ2-5 TRBV27 TRBD2 TGTGCCAGCAGCCCAGGGGCTAGCGGGATTGCAGAGACCCAGTACTTC CASSPGASGIAETQYF
. TRBJ1-2 TRBV29-1 TRBD1 TGCAGCGCCGACTCCGGGACAGGGGCGAATGGCTACACCTTC CSADSGTGANGYTF
once TRBJ2-2 TRBV24-1 . TGTGCCACCACTGACAGAGGATTCGCCGGGGAGCTGTTTTTT CATTDRGFAGELFF
. TRBJ2-5 TRBV12-3/TRBV12-4 TRBD1 TGTGCCAGCAGCCCAGGGACAGCCGGTCGAGAGACCCAGTACTTC CASSPGTAGRETQYF
few TRBJ2-3 TRBV29-1 . TGCAGCGCAAGCCGGGACGCAAGCACAGATACGCAGTATTTT CSASRDASTDTQYF